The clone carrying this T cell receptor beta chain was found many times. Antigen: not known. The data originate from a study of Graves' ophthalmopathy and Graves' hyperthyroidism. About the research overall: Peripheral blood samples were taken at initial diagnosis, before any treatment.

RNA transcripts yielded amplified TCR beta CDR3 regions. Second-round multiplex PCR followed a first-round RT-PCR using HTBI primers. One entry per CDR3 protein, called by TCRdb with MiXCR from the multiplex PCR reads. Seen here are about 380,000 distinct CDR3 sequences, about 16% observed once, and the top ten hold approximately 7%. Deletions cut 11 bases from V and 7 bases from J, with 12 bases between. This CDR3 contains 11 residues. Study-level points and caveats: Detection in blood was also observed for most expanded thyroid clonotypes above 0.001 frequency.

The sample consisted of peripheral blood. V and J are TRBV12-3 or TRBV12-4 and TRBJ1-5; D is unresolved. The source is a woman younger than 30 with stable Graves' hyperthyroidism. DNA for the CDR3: TGTGCCCAAAGCCCAAGGCAGCCCCAGCATTTT. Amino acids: CAQSPRQPQHF.